This entry features one T cell receptor beta chain sequence. Authors' data handling: By means of reference gene primer amplification, nucleated cell counts were estimated. Produced via immunoSEQ multiplex PCR; TCRdb's table is partial and in-frame only. The DNA was the basis for D and trimming; V, J and clone size are from that table. The sample lists roughly 200,000 clones, 80% to 85% occurring once. The germline gives CDR1 ENHRY, CDR2 SYGVKD. The CDR3 totals 14 residues. Trimming left V 3 bases short and J 9 bases short, with 15 bases between. The record originates from a study of blood T cell repertoires in COVID-19. The overall study: Sample material is recorded as cDNA or gDNA derived from T cells, B-cell-depleted T cells, or PBMCs.

This chain links TRBV10-3 with TRBJ1-5; weak D call: TRBD1 (5 bases). The specimen sequenced was peripheral blood. The source of this sequence is a human donor in a cohort sampled during active COVID-19. The CDR3 DNA is TGTGCCATCAGTGAAGGGGACTTCCGTCTGCCCCAGCATTTT. Amino acids: CAISEGDFRLPQHF.